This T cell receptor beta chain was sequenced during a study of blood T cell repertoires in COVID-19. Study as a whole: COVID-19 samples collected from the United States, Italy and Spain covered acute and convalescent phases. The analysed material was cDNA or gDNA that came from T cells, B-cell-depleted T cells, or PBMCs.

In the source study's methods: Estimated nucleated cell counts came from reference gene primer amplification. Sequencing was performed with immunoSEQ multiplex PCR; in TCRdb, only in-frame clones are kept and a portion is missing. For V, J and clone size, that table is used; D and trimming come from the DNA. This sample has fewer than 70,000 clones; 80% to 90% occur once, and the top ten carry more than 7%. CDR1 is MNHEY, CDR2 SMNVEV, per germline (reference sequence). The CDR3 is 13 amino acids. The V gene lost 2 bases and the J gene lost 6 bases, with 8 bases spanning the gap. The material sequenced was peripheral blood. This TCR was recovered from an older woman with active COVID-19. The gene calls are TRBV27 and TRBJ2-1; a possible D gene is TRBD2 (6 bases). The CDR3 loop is CASSLRDFNEQFF. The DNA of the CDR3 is TGTGCCAGCAGTTTAAGGGACTTCAATGAGCAGTTCTTC.